This T cell receptor (beta chain) was documented in a study of T-cell memory formation after mild COVID-19. Overall study context: Largely donor-specific sequence clusters came from a couple of donors.

Constant-segment primers were used for 5'RACE, and the resulting TCR alpha and TCR beta cDNA libraries carried sample barcodes and UMIs. TCRdb fed the 5' RACE reads into MiXCR, producing one record per CDR3 protein. Of fewer than 140,000 distinct CDR3 sequences listed, over 15% are singletons. Germline-derived CDR1 and CDR2 are GTSNPN and SVGIG (reference sequence). V was shortened by 3 bases and J by 10 bases, with 25 bases between the two germline ends. The CDR3 sequence is 16 residues long. This TCR was sampled from an adult woman who had mild COVID-19 (a few samples of this study predate the infection). Cell type and time point are not known. This rearrangement joins TRBV30 to TRBJ2-1, with D hard to call. Sequencing was performed on PBMCs or a T cell subset sorted from them (not recorded which). In DNA, the CDR3 is TGTGCCTGGAGCGACGTGGGTGAATTTACAGAATCGGAGCAGTTCTTC. Amino acid sequence: CAWSDVGEFTESEQFF.